These 11 T cell receptor beta chains originate from one sample sequenced in a study of Ad26.COV2.S vaccination and SARS-CoV-2 variants. Treatment given: some 20 received Ad26.COV2.S at low or high dose, single or two shots; about five received placebo; per-sample allocation not given. The samples date from day 63 after the first vaccine or placebo injection. The table came from immunoSEQ multiplex PCR; TCRdb's copy has only in-frame clones and leaves some out. The profile covers around 340,000 clones, with approximately 86% appearing a single time and roughly 10% taken by the ten largest. This specimen was peripheral blood, taken in a trial of Ad26.COV2.S vaccine versus placebo. The receptors stem from a person between 18 and 65 years old who received the Ad26.COV2.S COVID-19 vaccine or a placebo.

CDR3 bases: TGCGCCAGCATTCCAGCGGGAGGTTCTTACAATGAGCAGTTCTTC. Protein sequence: CASIPAGGSYNEQFF. This sequence joins TRBV5-1 and TRBJ2-1, with TRBD2 matching 9 bases. The CDR3 is made up of 15 amino acids. Germline assignment: CDR1 SGHRS and CDR2 YFSETQ. J lost 4 bases, V lost 6 bases, and 8 bases had no gene match.

The chain is built from TRBV6-6 and TRBJ1-4; D might be TRBD1 (6 bases). The CDR3 covers 14 residues. Trimming removed 6 bases from V and 7 bases from J, with 15 bases in between. The germline CDR1 and CDR2 sequences are MNHNY and SVGAGI (reference sequence). The CDR3 coding sequence is TGTGCCAGCAGACAAGGGGGGGCTGGTGAAAAACTGTTTTTT. Amino acids: CASRQGGAGEKLFF.

The rearrangement joins TRBV28 to TRBJ2-7; TRBD1 aligns across 9 bases. There are 14 residues in the CDR3. The V segment lost 8 bases and the J segment 3 bases; nucleotides outside the gene matches: 8. CDR1 and CDR2 from the germline V gene are MDHEN and SYDVKM. The CDR3, as DNA: TGTGCCAGCTCTTACAGGGGGCTTGGCTACGAGCAGTACTTC. It codes for CASSYRGLGYEQYF. Using reference TRBV28 and TRBJ2-7 for the parts outside the CDR3, the full variable domain is DVKVTQSSRYLVKRTGEKVFLECVQDMDHENMFWYRQDPGLGLRLIYFSYDVKMKEKGDIPEGYSVSREKKERFSLILESASTNQTSMYLCASSYRGLGYEQYFGPGTRLTVT.

V and J are TRBV12-3 or TRBV12-4 and TRBJ1-1; the D gene is possibly TRBD1 (5 bases). The CDR3 runs 13 residues. The germline V and J ends were trimmed by 6 bases and 6 bases, with 14 bases remaining between them. CDR3 bases: TGTGCCAGCAGGCCTAGGACACCCCCTGAAGCTTTCTTT. Translating gives CASRPRTPPEAFF.

This chain joins TRBV27 and TRBJ2-2; D is undetermined. The CDR3 spans 14 residues. Germline V lookup: CDR1 MNHEY, CDR2 SMNVEV (reference sequence). V gave up 4 bases and J gave up 1 base, with 7 bases separating them. CDR3 DNA sequence: TGTGCCAGCAGTTCTCGACAGAACACCGGGGAGCTGTTTTTT. Translated: CASSSRQNTGELFF.

The chain links TRBV30 to TRBJ2-1; D perhaps matches TRBD2 (6 bases). This CDR3 spans 14 amino acids. Germline V gives CDR1 GTSNPN, CDR2 SVGIG (reference sequence). V was trimmed by 3 bases and J by 1 base, leaving 10 bases between them. The CDR3 bases are TGTGCCTGGAGCCGGGGGAGTTCCTACAATGAGCAGTTCTTC. It specifies CAWSRGSSYNEQFF.

J is TRBJ2-1 and V is TRBV18; 8 bases map to TRBD1. Germline V gene lookup returns CDR1 KGHSH and CDR2 LQKENI. The CDR3 consists of 16 residues. V shed 2 bases and J 6 bases; nucleotides not matched to a gene: 9. The CDR3, as DNA: TGTGCCAGCTCACCAAAGTCGCAGGGGGCATTCAATGAGCAGTTCTTC. This gives the protein CASSPKSQGAFNEQFF.

V gene TRBV19 combines with J gene TRBJ1-2; TRBD1 aligns across 9 bases. Germline trimming cut 1 base from V and 4 bases from J; bases unmatched to any gene: 4. The germline V gene has CDR1 LNHDA and CDR2 SQIVND (reference sequence). The CDR3 runs to 15 residues. The chain's CDR3 is CASSIGGTGSYGYTF. The CDR3 nucleotides are TGTGCCAGTAGTATAGGTGGGACAGGGAGCTATGGCTACACCTTC.

J is TRBJ2-7 and V is TRBV7-9, with D unclear. The CDR3 length is 15 residues. The ends were cut back, 2 bases at V and 2 bases at J, with 13 bases in the middle. Germline V gene sequence: CDR1 SEHNR, CDR2 FQNEAQ (reference sequence). The CDR3 loop reads CASSLSSLPTYEQYF. CDR3 in DNA: TGTGCCAGCAGCTTATCATCACTACCGACCTACGAGCAGTACTTC.

The chain is built from TRBV6-2 or TRBV6-3 and TRBJ2-2; TRBD2 is a possible D gene (6 bases). V lost 2 bases and J lost 5, with 9 bases in between. The CDR3 spans 14 residues. In germline, CDR1 is MNHEY, CDR2 SVGEGT. CDR3 loop: CASSYGGATGELFF. The CDR3 DNA reads as TGTGCCAGCAGTTACGGAGGGGCTACCGGGGAGCTGTTTTTT.

This clone was detected a few times. The sample carries other DNA sequences with the same CDR3. V usage is TRBV29-1 and J usage is TRBJ2-7; TRBD1 agrees at 8 bases. The germline gives CDR1 SQVTM, CDR2 ANQGSEA. Trimming took 6 bases from V and 3 from J; bases not matched to a gene: 1. The length of the CDR3 is 11 residues. In DNA form, the CDR3 reads TGCAGCGTGGGACAGGACTACGAGCAGTACTTC. This codes for CSVGQDYEQYF.